This TCR beta chain stems from a study of T cell repertoires in cytomegalovirus infection. The ends lost 4 bases at V and 0 bases at J; junction bases unmatched: 14. This CDR3 comprises 21 residues. Germline V gene lookup returns CDR1 LNHDA and CDR2 SQIVND (reference sequence). TCRdb re-called the reads through MiXCR, storing one row per CDR3 protein. Found here are a few hundred thousand distinct CDR3 sequences, roughly 25% of them singletons; the top ten hold 13%. Comment on this clonotype: Its specificity is unknown.

This sequence originates from a human donor in good health (CMV status not recorded). Some clones in this sample may be carry-over from other donors' samples. The chain links TRBV19 to TRBJ2-2; 13 bases agree with TRBD2. The sample consisted of cultured PBMCs, taken from culture after CMV antigen stimulation. In DNA form, the CDR3 reads TGTGCCAGTAGTAAAACCCCCCTAGGACTAGCGGGAGTAGCGAACACCGGGGAGCTGTTTTTT. Residues: CASSKTPLGLAGVANTGELFF.